This T cell receptor (beta chain) derives from a study of OX40 agonist ivuxolimab in advanced cancers. Turning to the study itself: At doses from 0.01 to 10 mg/kg, patients were given intravenous ivuxolimab every 2 weeks. Prior therapy, whether anti-PD-1, anti-PD-L1 or anti-CTLA-4, was allowed, and approximately 40% had some.

Study-level points and caveats: Among the lowest peripheral clonal expansion occurred in 0.1-3.0 mg/kg partial responders. Antigen specificity of clonally expanded peripheral T cells was not established.

Some clones are missing from TCRdb's copy, which holds only in-frame ones; the method was immunoSEQ multiplex PCR. The repertoire holds 80,000 to 100,000 clones, with around 86% as singletons. With 6 bases removed from V and 4 bases from J, the gap between germline ends came to 12 bases. In germline, CDR1 is SQVTM, CDR2 ANQGSEA. The CDR3 is made up of 12 amino acids. Concerning this clone itself: What it binds is unknown.

This TCR derives from an adult with an advanced solid tumor such as melanoma, head and neck, liver or kidney cancer. The genes are TRBV29-1 and TRBJ1-1, with D maybe TRBD1 (5 bases). Sequenced material: CD4+ or CD8+ T cells sorted from blood, taken in a trial of the OX40 agonist ivuxolimab. The CDR3 loop reads CSVCRVATEAFF. The CDR3 region has the DNA TGCAGCGTCTGCAGGGTAGCCACTGAAGCTTTCTTT.